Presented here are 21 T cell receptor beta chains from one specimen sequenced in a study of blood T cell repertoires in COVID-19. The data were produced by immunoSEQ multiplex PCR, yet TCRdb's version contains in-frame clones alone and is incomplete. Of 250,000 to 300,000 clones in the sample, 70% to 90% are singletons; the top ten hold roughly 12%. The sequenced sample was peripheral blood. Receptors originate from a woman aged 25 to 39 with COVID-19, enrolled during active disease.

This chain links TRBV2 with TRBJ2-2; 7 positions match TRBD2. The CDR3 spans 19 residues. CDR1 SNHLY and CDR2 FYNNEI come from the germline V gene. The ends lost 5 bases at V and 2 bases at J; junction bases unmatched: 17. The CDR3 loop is CASSKPLLGGGYNTGELFF. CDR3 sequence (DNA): TGTGCCAGCAGTAAACCTTTACTCGGCGGGGGATATAACACCGGGGAGCTGTTTTTT.

The CDR3 spells CASTQGGGQPQHF. CDR3 DNA: TGTGCCAGCACCCAGGGAGGAGGTCAGCCCCAGCATTTT. The chain is built from TRBV6-6 and TRBJ1-5, with D perhaps matching TRBD1 (5 bases). The CDR3 is 13 amino acids. V was shortened by 7 bases and J by 6 bases, with 13 bases between the two germline ends. Germline V gives CDR1 MNHNY, CDR2 SVGAGI (reference sequence).

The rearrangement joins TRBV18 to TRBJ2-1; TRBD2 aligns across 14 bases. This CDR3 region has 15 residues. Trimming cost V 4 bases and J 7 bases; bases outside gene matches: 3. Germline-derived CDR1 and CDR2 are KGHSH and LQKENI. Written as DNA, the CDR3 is TGTGCCAGCTCACTTGGACTAGCGGGGGGTAATGAGCAGTTCTTC. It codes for CASSLGLAGGNEQFF.

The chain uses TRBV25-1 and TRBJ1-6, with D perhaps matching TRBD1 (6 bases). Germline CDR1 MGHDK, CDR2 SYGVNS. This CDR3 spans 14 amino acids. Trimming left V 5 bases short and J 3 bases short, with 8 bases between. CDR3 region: CASSTGLYNSPLHF. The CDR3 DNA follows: TGTGCCAGCAGTACAGGGCTCTATAATTCACCCCTCCACTTT.

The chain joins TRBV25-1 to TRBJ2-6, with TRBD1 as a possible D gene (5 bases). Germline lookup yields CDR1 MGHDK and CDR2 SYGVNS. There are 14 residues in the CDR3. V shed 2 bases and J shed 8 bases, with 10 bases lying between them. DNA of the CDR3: TGTGCCAGCAGTGAACCGGCAGGGTCCAACGTCCTGACTTTC. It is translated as CASSEPAGSNVLTF.

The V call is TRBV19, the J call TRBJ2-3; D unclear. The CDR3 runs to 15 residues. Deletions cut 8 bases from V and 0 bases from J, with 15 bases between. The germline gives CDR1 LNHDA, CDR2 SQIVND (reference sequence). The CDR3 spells CASAVGGYSTDTQYF. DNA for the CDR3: TGTGCCAGTGCTGTTGGCGGCTATAGCACAGATACGCAGTATTTT.

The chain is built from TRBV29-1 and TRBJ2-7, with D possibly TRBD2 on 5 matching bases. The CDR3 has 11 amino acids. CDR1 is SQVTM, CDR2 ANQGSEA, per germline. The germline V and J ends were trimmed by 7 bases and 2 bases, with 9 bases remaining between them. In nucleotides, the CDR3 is TGCAGCGCCCGGGGTACCTACGAGCAGTACTTC. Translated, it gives CSARGTYEQYF.

CDR3 in amino acids: CASSSTRVAEKLFF. The CDR3 DNA follows: TGTGCCAGCAGTTCAACCCGGGTTGCGGAAAAACTGTTTTTT. The chain links TRBV27 to TRBJ1-4; no reliable D call. Germline CDR1 MNHEY, CDR2 SMNVEV (reference sequence). This CDR3 has 14 residues. V lost 4 bases to trimming and J lost 8 bases, with 14 bases between them.

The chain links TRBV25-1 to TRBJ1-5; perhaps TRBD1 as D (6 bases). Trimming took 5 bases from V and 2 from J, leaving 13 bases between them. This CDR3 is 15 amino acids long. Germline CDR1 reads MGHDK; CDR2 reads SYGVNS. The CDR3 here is CASSTTGLGNQPQHF. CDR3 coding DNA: TGTGCCAGCAGTACTACAGGGTTGGGCAATCAGCCCCAGCATTTT.

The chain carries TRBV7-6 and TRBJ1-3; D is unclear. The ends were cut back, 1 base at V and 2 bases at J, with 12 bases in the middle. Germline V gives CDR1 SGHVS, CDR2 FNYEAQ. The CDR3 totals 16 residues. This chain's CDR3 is CASSLGMGRAGNTIYF. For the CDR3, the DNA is TGTGCCAGCAGCTTAGGGATGGGGAGGGCTGGAAACACCATATATTTT.

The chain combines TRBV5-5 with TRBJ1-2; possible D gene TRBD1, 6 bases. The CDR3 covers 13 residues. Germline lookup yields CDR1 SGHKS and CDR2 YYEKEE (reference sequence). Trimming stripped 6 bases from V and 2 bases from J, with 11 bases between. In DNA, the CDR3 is TGTGCCAGCACTTTGAGGGGGAACTATGGCTACACCTTC. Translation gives CASTLRGNYGYTF.

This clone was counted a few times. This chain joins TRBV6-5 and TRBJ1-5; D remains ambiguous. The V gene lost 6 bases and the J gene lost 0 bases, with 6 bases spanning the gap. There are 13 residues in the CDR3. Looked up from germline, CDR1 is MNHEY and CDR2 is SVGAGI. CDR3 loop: CASRLYSNQPQHF. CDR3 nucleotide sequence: TGTGCCAGCAGATTGTATAGCAATCAGCCCCAGCATTTT.

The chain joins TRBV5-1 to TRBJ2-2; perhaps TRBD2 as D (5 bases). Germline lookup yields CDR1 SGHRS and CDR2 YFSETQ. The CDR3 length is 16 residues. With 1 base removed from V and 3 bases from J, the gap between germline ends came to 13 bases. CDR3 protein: CASSLFPGSDTGELFF. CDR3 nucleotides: TGCGCCAGCAGCTTGTTCCCGGGGTCAGACACCGGGGAGCTGTTTTTT.

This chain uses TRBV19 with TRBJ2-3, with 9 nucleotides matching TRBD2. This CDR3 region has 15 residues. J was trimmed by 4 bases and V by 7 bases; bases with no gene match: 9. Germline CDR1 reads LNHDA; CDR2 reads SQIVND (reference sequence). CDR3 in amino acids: CASNTQRGVADTQYF. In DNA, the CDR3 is TGTGCCAGTAATACCCAGCGGGGGGTGGCAGATACGCAGTATTTT.

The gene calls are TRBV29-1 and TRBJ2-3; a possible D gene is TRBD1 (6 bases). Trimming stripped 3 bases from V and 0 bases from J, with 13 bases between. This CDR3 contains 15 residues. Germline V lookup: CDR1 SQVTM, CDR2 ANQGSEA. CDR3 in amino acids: CSVEGTTLSTDTQYF. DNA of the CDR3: TGCAGCGTTGAGGGGACAACACTTAGCACAGATACGCAGTATTTT.

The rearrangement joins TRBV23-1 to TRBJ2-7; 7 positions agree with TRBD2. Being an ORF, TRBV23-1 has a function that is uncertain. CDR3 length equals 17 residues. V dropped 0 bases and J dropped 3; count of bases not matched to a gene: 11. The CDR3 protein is CASSQSGRGEGIYEQYF. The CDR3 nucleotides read TGCGCCAGCAGTCAATCGGGCCGAGGGGAGGGTATCTACGAGCAGTACTTC.

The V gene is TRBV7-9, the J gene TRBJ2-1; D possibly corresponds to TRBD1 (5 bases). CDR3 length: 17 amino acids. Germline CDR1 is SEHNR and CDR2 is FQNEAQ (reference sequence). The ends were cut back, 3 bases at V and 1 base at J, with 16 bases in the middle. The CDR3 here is CASSFRTWTSSYNEQFF. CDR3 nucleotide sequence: TGTGCCAGCAGCTTCCGGACCTGGACATCTTCCTACAATGAGCAGTTCTTC.

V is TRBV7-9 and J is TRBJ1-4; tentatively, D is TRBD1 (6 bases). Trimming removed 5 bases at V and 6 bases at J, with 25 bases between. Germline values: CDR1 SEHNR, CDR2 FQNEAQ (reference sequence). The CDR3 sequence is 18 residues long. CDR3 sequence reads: CASSPGPRGRKRDEKLFF. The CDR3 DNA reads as TGTGCCAGCAGCCCAGGGCCCAGGGGCAGGAAACGGGATGAAAAACTGTTTTTT.

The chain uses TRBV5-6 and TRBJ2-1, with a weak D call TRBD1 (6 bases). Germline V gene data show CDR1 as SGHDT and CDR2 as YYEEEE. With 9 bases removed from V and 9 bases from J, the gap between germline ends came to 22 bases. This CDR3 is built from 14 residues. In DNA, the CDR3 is TGTGCCAAACAGCCGAAGGGGGAATTAGCTGAGCAGTTCTTC. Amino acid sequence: CAKQPKGELAEQFF.

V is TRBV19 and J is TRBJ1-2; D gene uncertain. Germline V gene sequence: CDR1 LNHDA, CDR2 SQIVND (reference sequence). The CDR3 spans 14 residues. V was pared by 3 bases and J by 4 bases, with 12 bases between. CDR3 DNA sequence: TGTGCCAGTAGTATCGCCGGTATCCTCTATGGCTACACCTTC. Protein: CASSIAGILYGYTF.

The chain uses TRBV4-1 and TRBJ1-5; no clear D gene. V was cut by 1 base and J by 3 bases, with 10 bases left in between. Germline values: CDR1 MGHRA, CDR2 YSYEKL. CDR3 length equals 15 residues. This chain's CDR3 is CASSQVEAFNQPQHF. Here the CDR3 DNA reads TGCGCCAGCAGCCAAGTTGAGGCCTTCAATCAGCCCCAGCATTTT.